This is a list of T cell receptor beta chains from one sample in a study of shared clonotypes between healthy human individuals. TCRdb's table, derived via immunoSEQ multiplex PCR, lists solely in-frame clones and lacks some. The sample has just over 2,000,000 clones; approximately 95% are singletons. Sequencing input: naive CD4+ T cells sorted from blood. These TCRs come from a man between 18 and 29 years old in good health. CDR3s include the opening cysteine and the closing phenylalanine or tryptophan. Each record gives: D gene, J gene, clone size, V gene, CDR3 protein, CDR3 DNA. The D gene is left open where the match is weak. The size entry is marked missing in some rows and otherwise reads once, few, many or a size class.

.,TRBJ1-2,.,TRBV5-4,CASSFPAQAYGYTF,TGTGCCAGCAGCTTTCCGGCGCAGGCCTATGGCTACACCTTC
TRBD1,TRBJ2-6,.,TRBV27,CASSPTGTGVAGANVLTF,TGTGCCAGCAGTCCCACCGGGACAGGGGTGGCCGGGGCCAACGTCCTGACTTTC
TRBD1,TRBJ2-7,.,TRBV6-5,CASVGTAKGEQYF,TGTGCCAGCGTTGGGACAGCCAAAGGCGAGCAGTACTTC
TRBD1,TRBJ2-7,.,TRBV29-1,CSVALRDRVRGSYEQYF,TGCAGCGTTGCCCTCCGGGACAGGGTTCGGGGCTCCTACGAGCAGTACTTC
.,TRBJ1-2,.,TRBV6-6,CASNLLVSNYGYTF,TGTGCCAGCAACCTCCTAGTGTCTAACTATGGCTACACCTTC
.,TRBJ2-7,.,TRBV6-6,CASSYSQAGSYEQYF,TGTGCCAGCAGTTACAGCCAGGCCGGTAGCTACGAGCAGTACTTC
.,TRBJ2-5,.,TRBV28,CASRRLGETQYF,TGTGCCAGCAGACGGTTAGGAGAGACCCAGTACTTC
.,TRBJ1-6,.,TRBV4-3,CASSQQSNSPLHF,TGCGCCAGCAGCCAACAGAGTAATTCACCCCTCCACTTT
.,TRBJ1-3,.,TRBV5-1,CASSLAGSGNTIYF,TGCGCCAGCAGCCTCGCTGGCTCTGGAAACACCATATATTTT
TRBD2,TRBJ2-7,.,TRBV5-1,CASSSLPGEGYEQYF,TGCGCCAGCAGCAGCCTACCGGGGGAGGGGTACGAGCAGTACTTC
.,TRBJ2-7,.,TRBV11-2,CASSSPAGASYEQYF,TGTGCCAGCAGCTCCCCTGCCGGGGCCTCCTACGAGCAGTACTTC
TRBD1,TRBJ1-2,.,TRBV7-2,CASSPGQGGAYGYTF,TGTGCCAGCAGCCCGGGACAGGGAGGGGCCTATGGCTACACCTTC
.,TRBJ1-2,.,TRBV7-2,CASSLNAPTANYGYTF,TGTGCCAGCAGTTTAAATGCCCCGACCGCTAACTATGGCTACACCTTC
.,TRBJ1-4,.,TRBV10-1,CASSATNEKLFF,TGCGCCAGCAGTGCAACTAATGAAAAACTGTTTTTT
TRBD2,TRBJ2-5,.,TRBV6-1,CASSETSGRARETQYF,TGTGCCAGCAGTGAGACTAGCGGGAGGGCCCGGGAGACCCAGTACTTC
.,TRBJ2-2,.,TRBV9,CASSLSGTGELFF,TGTGCCAGCAGCCTTAGCGGCACCGGGGAGCTGTTTTTT
.,TRBJ2-4,.,TRBV6-1,CASSEFSHLAKNIQYF,TGTGCCAGCAGTGAGTTCAGTCATCTAGCCAAAAACATTCAGTACTTC
.,TRBJ2-2,.,TRBV4-3,CASSRAGTRDTGELFF,TGCGCCAGCAGCCGGGCCGGGACCCGGGACACCGGGGAGCTGTTTTTT
.,TRBJ1-5,.,TRBV29-1,CSVQGQGNQPQHF,TGCAGCGTTCAGGGGCAGGGCAATCAGCCCCAGCATTTT
.,TRBJ2-7,.,TRBV6-1,CASSEAGRDEQYF,TGTGCCAGCAGTGAAGCTGGACGGGACGAGCAGTACTTC
TRBD1,TRBJ2-3,.,TRBV2,CASSSKGQTPDTQYF,TGTGCCAGCAGTTCCAAGGGACAGACCCCTGATACGCAGTATTTT
TRBD2,TRBJ2-7,.,TRBV6-5,CASRSLAGGFYEQYF,TGTGCCAGCAGGTCATTAGCGGGGGGGTTCTACGAGCAGTACTTC
TRBD2,TRBJ2-4,.,TRBV7-2,CASSKGPGGAKNIQYF,TGTGCCAGCAGCAAAGGACCGGGGGGAGCCAAAAACATTCAGTACTTC
.,TRBJ2-3,.,TRBV28,CASGGPSTQYF,TGTGCCAGCGGGGGTCCAAGTACGCAGTATTTT
.,TRBJ1-1,.,TRBV15,CATSRVGGMNTEAFF,TGTGCCACCAGCAGAGTAGGGGGAATGAACACTGAAGCTTTCTTT
TRBD2,TRBJ2-3,.,TRBV7-2,CASSFSGRAPDTQYF,TGTGCCAGCAGCTTTAGCGGGAGGGCCCCAGATACGCAGTATTTT
.,TRBJ1-2,.,TRBV19,CASSMGPYGYTF,TGTGCCAGTAGTATGGGTCCCTATGGCTACACCTTC
.,TRBJ1-5,.,TRBV28,CASSKSGAARYQPQHF,TGTGCCAGCAGTAAATCAGGGGCCGCGCGCTATCAGCCCCAGCATTTT
TRBD2,TRBJ2-4,.,TRBV6-4,CASSQGLGYIQYF,TGTGCCAGCAGCCAGGGACTAGGATACATTCAGTACTTC
.,TRBJ2-7,.,TRBV5-3,CARSLSYEQYF,TGTGCCAGAAGCTTGTCCTACGAGCAGTACTTC
TRBD1,TRBJ1-5,.,TRBV28,CASRLRDRGNQPQHF,TGTGCCAGCAGACTCCGGGACAGGGGTAATCAGCCCCAGCATTTT
TRBD1,TRBJ2-7,once,TRBV7-9,CASSSPGQGNYEQYF,TGTGCCAGCAGCTCACCGGGACAGGGGAACTACGAGCAGTACTTC
TRBD2,TRBJ2-3,.,TRBV27,CASRTGGPSYTQYF,TGTGCCAGCAGGACGGGGGGGCCCTCTTATACGCAGTATTTT
TRBD2,TRBJ2-7,.,TRBV11-2,CASSLGPGTIYEQYF,TGTGCCAGCAGCTTAGGCCCCGGGACTATCTACGAGCAGTACTTC
.,TRBJ2-5,.,TRBV5-1,CASSFGGVRETQYF,TGCGCCAGCAGCTTTGGCGGGGTACGGGAGACCCAGTACTTC